Shown below are 5 T cell receptor beta chains from a single sample sequenced in a study of shared clonotypes between healthy human individuals (dated by TCRdb to 2020 to 2021). Library method: the immunoSEQ multiplex PCR assay. TCRdb took this table from immuneACCESS and kept in-frame rearrangements with V and J called. Such tables lack part of the clones; where checked against another copy, unresolved V genes explain under half of the gap, and the rest is unexplained. This sample lists under 600,000 clones; around 78% were detected once. About 11% of the sample lies in the top ten. Sequenced input: PBMCs. These receptors were obtained from a middle-aged woman in good health. Some clones in this sample may be carry-over from other donors' samples.

The V gene is TRBV7-9, the J gene TRBJ2-7; tentatively, D is TRBD1 (7 bases). Germline V CDR1 and CDR2: SEHNR, FQNEAQ (reference sequence). V lost 5 bases to trimming and J lost 2 bases, with 19 bases between them. The CDR3 has 16 residues. This CDR3 reads CASSPWAGGLTYEQYF. For the CDR3, the DNA is TGTGCCAGCAGCCCCTGGGCAGGGGGGTTAACCTACGAGCAGTACTTC.

This clone showed up just once. The sample contains more than one DNA sequence encoding this CDR3. V is TRBV20-1 and J is TRBJ2-1; no reliable D call. The CDR3 runs 10 residues. V gave up 3 bases and J gave up 3 bases, with 0 bases separating them. The V gene's germline CDR1 is DFQATT and CDR2 SNEGSKA (reference sequence). Here the CDR3 DNA reads TGCAGTGCTAGCTACAATGAGCAGTTCTTC. It specifies CSASYNEQFF.

CDR3 DNA: TGTGCCAGCAGCTTAATGGGCTCAGATACGCAGTATTTT. Protein: CASSLMGSDTQYF. The rearrangement links TRBV7-3 to TRBJ2-3, with D unresolved. V was clipped by 1 base and J by 4 bases, with 6 bases between them. The length of the CDR3 is 13 residues. Germline CDR1 reads SGHTA; CDR2 reads FQGTGA.

Comment on this clone: The junction and the germline gene differ at one end; a read error may be behind it. The chain is built from TRBV11-2 and TRBJ1-1; unclear D gene. The germline gives CDR1 SGHAT, CDR2 FQNNGV. The CDR3 loop spans 15 amino acids. The DNA of the CDR3 is TGCGCCAGCAGCCGAACCTGGACCGGAGGTACTGAAGCTTTCTTT. This gives the protein CASSRTWTGGTEAFF. Full variable domain (outside the CDR3, taken from reference TRBV11-2 and TRBJ1-1): EAGVAQSPRYKIIEKRQSVAFWCNPISGHATLYWYQQILGQGPKLLIQFQNNGVVDDSQLPKDRFSAERLKGVDSTLKIQPAKLEDSAVYLCASSRTWTGGTEAFFGQGTRLTVV.

J is TRBJ1-2 and V is TRBV30; TRBD1 matches at 7 bases. J lost 3 bases, V lost 3 bases, and 25 bases had no gene match. The CDR3 has 20 amino acids. Germline CDR1 reads GTSNPN; CDR2 reads SVGIG (reference sequence). CDR3 DNA sequence: TGTGCCTGGAGACACGACCCGAAACAAAGGGGACAGAGTTCGCACTATGGCTACACCTTC. Protein: CAWRHDPKQRGQSSHYGYTF. The full variable domain, in which reference TRBV30 and TRBJ1-2 provide the parts outside the CDR3, is SQTIHQWPATLVQPVGSPLSLECTVEGTSNPNLYWYRQAAGRGLQLLFYSVGIGQISSEVPQNLSASRPQDRQFILSSKKLLLSDSGFYLCAWRHDPKQRGQSSHYGYTFGSGTRLTVV.